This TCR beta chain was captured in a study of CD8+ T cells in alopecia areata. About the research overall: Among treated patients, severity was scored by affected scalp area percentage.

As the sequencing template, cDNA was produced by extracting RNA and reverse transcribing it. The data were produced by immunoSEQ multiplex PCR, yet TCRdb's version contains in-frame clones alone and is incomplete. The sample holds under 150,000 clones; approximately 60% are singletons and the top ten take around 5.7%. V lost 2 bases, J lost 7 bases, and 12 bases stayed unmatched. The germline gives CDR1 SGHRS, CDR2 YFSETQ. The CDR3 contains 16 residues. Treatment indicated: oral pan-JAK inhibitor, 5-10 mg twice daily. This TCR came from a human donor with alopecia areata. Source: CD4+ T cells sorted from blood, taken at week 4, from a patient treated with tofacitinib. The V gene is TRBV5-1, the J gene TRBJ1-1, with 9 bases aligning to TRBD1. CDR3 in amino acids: CASSFAGTGRLGEAFF. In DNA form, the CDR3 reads TGCGCCAGCAGCTTCGCCGGGACAGGGAGATTAGGTGAAGCTTTCTTT.